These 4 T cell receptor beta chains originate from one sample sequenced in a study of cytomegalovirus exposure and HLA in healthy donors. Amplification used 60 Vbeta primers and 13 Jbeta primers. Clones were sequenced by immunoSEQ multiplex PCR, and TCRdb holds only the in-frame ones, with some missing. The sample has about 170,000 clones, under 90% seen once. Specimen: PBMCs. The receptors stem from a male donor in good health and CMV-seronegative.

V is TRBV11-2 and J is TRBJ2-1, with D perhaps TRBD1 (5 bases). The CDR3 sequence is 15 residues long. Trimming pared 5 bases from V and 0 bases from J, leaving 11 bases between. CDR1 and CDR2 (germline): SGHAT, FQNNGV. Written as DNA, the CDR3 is TGTGCCAGCAGCCGCAGGACAAGCTCCTACAATGAGCAGTTCTTC. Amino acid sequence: CASSRRTSSYNEQFF. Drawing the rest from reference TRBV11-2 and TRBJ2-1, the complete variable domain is EAGVAQSPRYKIIEKRQSVAFWCNPISGHATLYWYQQILGQGPKLLIQFQNNGVVDDSQLPKDRFSAERLKGVDSTLKIQPAKLEDSAVYLCASSRRTSSYNEQFFGPGTRLTVL.

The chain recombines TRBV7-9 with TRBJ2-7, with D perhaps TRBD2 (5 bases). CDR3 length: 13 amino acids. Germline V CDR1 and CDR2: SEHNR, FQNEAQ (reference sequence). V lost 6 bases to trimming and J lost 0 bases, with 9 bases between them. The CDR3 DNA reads TGTGCCAGCAGACAAGGGAGCTCCTACGAGCAGTACTTC. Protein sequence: CASRQGSSYEQYF. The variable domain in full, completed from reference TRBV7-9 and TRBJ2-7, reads DTGVSQNPRHKITKRGQNVTFRCDPISEHNRLYWYRQTLGQGPEFLTYFQNEAQLEKSRLLSDRFSAERPKGSFSTLEIQRTEQGDSAMYLCASRQGSSYEQYFGPGTRLTVT.

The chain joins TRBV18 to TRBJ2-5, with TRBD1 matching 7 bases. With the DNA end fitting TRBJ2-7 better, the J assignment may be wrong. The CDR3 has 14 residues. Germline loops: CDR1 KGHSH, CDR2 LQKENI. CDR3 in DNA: TGTGCCAGCTCACCAAATACAGGGGCGTACGAGCAGTACTTC. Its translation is CASSPNTGAYEQYF.

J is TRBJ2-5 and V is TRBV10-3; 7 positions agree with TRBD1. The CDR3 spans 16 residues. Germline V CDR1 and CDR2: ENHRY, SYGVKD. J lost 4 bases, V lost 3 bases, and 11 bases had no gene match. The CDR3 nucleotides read TGTGCCATCAGTGACAAGGGACAGCGATCTTTAGAGACCCAGTACTTC. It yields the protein CAISDKGQRSLETQYF.